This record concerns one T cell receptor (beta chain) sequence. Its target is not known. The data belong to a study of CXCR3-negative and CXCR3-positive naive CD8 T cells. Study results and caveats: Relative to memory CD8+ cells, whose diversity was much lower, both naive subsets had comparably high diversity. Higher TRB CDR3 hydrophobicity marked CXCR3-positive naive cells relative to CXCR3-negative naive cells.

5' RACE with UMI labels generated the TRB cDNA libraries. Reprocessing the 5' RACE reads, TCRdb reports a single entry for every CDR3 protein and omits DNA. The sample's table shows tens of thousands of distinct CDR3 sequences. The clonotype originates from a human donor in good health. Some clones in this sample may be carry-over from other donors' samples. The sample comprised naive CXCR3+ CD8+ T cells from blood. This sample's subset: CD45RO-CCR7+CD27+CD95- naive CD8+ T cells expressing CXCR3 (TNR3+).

The CDR3 here is CASSLLPAGTSGGPYEQYF. The chain employs TRBV7-2 and TRBJ2-7; TCRdb lists TRBD2, though no DNA is available to test this call. Germline V gene sequence: CDR1 SGHTA, CDR2 FQGNSA. The CDR3 extends over 19 amino acids.